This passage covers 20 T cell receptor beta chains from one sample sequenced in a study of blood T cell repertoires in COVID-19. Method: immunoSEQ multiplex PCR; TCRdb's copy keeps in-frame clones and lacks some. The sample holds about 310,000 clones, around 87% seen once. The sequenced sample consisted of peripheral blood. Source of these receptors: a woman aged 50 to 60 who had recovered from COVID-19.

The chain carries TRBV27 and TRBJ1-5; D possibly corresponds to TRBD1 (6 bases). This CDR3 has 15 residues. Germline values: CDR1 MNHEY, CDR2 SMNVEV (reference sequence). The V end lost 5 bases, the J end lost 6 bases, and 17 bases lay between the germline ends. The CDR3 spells CASSTLPPGVQPQHF. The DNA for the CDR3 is TGTGCCAGCAGTACCCTCCCTCCAGGGGTTCAGCCCCAGCATTTT.

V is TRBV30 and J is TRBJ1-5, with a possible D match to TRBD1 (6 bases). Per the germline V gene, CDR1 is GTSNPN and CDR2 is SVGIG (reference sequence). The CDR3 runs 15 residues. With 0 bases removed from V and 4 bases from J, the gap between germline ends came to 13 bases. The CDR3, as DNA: TGTGCCTGGAGTGTAGGCAGGGGCCTAAATCAGCCCCAGCATTTT. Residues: CAWSVGRGLNQPQHF. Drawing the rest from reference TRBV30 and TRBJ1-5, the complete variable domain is SQTIHQWPATLVQPVGSPLSLECTVEGTSNPNLYWYRQAAGRGLQLLFYSVGIGQISSEVPQNLSASRPQDRQFILSSKKLLLSDSGFYLCAWSVGRGLNQPQHFGDGTRLSIL.

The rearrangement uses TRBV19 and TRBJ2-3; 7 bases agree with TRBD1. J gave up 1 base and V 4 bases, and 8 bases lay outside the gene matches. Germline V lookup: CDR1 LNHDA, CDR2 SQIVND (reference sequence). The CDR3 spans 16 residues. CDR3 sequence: CASSTWDREGTDTQYF. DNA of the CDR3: TGTGCCAGTAGTACCTGGGACAGAGAGGGCACAGATACGCAGTATTTT.

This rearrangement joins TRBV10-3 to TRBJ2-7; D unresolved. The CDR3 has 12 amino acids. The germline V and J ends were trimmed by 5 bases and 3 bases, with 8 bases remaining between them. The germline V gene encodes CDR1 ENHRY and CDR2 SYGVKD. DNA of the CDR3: TGTGCCATCAGTCCAAACGGCTACGAGCAGTACTTC. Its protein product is CAISPNGYEQYF.

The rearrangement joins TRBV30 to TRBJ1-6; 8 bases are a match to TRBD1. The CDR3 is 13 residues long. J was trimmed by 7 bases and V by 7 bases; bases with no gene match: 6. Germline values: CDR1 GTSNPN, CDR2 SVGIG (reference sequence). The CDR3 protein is CASRGQGNSPLHF. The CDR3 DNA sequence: TGTGCCTCTAGAGGACAGGGAAATTCACCCCTCCACTTT.

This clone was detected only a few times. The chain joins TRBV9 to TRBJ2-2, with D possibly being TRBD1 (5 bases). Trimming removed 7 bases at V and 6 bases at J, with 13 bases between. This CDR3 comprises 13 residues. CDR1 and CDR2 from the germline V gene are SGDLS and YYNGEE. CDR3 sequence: CASQAGKAGELFF. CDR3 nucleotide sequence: TGTGCCAGCCAAGCAGGGAAGGCCGGGGAGCTGTTTTTT.

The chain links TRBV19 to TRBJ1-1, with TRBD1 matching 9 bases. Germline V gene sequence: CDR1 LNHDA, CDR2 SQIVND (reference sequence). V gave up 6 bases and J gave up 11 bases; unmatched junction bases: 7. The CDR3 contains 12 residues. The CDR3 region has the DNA TGTGCCAGTAGGTCGGGACAGGGTGGCGCTTTCTTT. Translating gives CASRSGQGGAFF.

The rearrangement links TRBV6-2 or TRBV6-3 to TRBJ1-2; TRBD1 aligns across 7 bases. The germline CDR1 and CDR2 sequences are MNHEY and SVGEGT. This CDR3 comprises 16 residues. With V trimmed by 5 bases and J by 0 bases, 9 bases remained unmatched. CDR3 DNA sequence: TGTGCCAGCAGTATGACAGGGCTGGATCCTAACTATGGCTACACCTTC. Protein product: CASSMTGLDPNYGYTF.

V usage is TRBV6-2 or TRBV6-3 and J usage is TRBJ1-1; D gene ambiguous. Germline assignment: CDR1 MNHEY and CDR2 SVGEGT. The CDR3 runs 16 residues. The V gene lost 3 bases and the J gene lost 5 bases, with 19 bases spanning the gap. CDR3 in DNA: TGTGCCAGCAGTTATGGGAGAGAGAGAACACTGACTGAAGCTTTCTTT. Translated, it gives CASSYGRERTLTEAFF.

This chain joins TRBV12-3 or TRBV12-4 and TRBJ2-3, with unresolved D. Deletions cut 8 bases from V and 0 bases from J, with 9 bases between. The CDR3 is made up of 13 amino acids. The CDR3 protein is CASGESSTDTQYF. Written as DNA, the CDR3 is TGTGCCAGCGGTGAGTCTAGCACAGATACGCAGTATTTT.

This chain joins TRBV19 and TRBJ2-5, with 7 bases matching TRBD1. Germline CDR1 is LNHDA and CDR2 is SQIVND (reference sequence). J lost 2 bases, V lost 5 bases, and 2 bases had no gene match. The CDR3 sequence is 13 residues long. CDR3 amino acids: CASSGGQQETQYF. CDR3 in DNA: TGTGCCAGTAGTGGGGGACAGCAAGAGACCCAGTACTTC. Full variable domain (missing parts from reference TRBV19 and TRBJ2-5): DGGITQSPKYLFRKEGQNVTLSCEQNLNHDAMYWYRQDPGQGLRLIYYSQIVNDFQKGDIAEGYSVSREKKESFPLTVTSAQKNPTAFYLCASSGGQQETQYFGPGTRLLVL.

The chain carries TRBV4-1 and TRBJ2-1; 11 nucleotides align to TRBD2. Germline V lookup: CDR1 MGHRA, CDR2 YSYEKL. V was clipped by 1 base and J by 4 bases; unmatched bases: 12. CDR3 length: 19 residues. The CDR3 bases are TGCGCCAGCAGCCAAGCGGTAGCGGGAGGGCCGACGAGTTACAATGAGCAGTTCTTC. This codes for CASSQAVAGGPTSYNEQFF.

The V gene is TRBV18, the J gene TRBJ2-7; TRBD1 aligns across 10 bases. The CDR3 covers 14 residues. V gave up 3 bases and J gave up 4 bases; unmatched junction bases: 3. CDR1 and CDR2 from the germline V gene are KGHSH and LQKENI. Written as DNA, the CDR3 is TGTGCCAGCTCACCGGGGGACAGGGGATACGAGCAGTACTTC. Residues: CASSPGDRGYEQYF.

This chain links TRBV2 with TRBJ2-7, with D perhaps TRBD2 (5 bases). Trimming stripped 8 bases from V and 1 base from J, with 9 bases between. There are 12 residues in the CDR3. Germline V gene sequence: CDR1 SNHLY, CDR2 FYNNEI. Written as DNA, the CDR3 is TGTGCCAGCGAGCGGCTGTCCTACGAGCAGTACTTC. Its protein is CASERLSYEQYF.

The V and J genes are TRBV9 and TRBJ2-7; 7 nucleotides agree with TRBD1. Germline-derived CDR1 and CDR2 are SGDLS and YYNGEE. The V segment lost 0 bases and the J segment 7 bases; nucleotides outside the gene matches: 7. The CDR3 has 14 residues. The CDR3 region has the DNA TGTGCCAGCAGCGTAGGAACAGGGGCGCAGGAGCAGTACTTC. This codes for CASSVGTGAQEQYF.

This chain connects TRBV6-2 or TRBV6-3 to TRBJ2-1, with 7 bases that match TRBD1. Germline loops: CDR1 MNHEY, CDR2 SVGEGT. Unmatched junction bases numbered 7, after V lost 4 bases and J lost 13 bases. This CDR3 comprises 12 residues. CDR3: CASSFWTGIQFF. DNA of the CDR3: TGTGCCAGCAGTTTCTGGACAGGCATCCAGTTCTTC.

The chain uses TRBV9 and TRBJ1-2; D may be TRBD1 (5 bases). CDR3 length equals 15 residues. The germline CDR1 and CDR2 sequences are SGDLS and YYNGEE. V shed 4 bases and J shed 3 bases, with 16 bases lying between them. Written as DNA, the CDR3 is TGTGCCAGCAGCCCCCGGGGAGGGGTTGACTATGGCTACACCTTC. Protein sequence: CASSPRGGVDYGYTF.

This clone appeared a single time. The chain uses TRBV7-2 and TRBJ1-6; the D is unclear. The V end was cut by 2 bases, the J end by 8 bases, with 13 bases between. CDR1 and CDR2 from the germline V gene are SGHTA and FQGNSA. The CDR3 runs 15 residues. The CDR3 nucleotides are TGTGCCAGCAGCTTAAGTGAGGGCCTTTATTCACCCCTCCACTTT. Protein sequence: CASSLSEGLYSPLHF.

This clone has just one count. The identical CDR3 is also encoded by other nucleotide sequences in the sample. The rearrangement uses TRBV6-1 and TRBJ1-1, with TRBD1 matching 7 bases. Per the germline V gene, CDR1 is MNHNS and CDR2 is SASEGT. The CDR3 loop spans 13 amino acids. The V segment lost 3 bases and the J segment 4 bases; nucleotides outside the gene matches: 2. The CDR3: CASSERGLTEAFF. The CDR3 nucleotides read TGTGCCAGCAGTGAGAGGGGGCTCACTGAAGCTTTCTTT.

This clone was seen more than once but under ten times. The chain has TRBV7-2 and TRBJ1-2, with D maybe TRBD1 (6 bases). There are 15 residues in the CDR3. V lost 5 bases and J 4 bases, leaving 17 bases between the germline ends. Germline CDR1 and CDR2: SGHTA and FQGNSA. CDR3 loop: CASSQTGTPTYGYTF. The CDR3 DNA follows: TGTGCCAGCAGCCAGACCGGGACACCGACCTATGGCTACACCTTC.